Listed below are T cell receptor beta chains from one sample, sequenced in a study of human T cells and chemical hapten exposure. MiXCR was run by TCRdb on the RACE reads, yielding one entry per CDR3 protein. This sample has 180,000 or so distinct CDR3 sequences, with about 15% found just once. The input for sequencing was whole blood, taken in connection with sensitization to the hapten diphenylcyclopropenone (DPC). Source of these receptors: a woman younger than 45 with alopecia areata. Some clones in this sample may be carry-over from other donors' samples. CDR3s include the opening cysteine and the closing phenylalanine or tryptophan. Each record gives: D gene, J gene, V gene, clone size, CDR3 DNA, CDR3 protein. A D gene is named only where the DNA matches it firmly. Clone size is shown for a subset of rows, as once, few, many or a class of expanded clone.

>-|TRBJ2-7|TRBV27|many
TGTGCCAGCAGTCCCCGAAGGGCAGCCTACGAGCAGTACTTC
CASSPRRAAYEQYF
>TRBD1|TRBJ1-6|TRBV27|-
TGTGCCAGCAGTCGGACAGGGACCCATAATTCACCCCTCCACTTT
CASSRTGTHNSPLHF
>-|TRBJ1-1|TRBV18|-
TGTGCCAGCTCAGCCAACACTGAAGCTTTCTTT
CASSANTEAFF
>-|TRBJ1-5|TRBV2|-
TGTGCCAGCAGTGAAGGAACCTATAATCAGCCCCAGCATTTT
CASSEGTYNQPQHF
>-|TRBJ1-5|TRBV7-2|-
TGTGCCAGCAGCTTAACGCAGGGTGTTCAGCCCCAGCATTTT
CASSLTQGVQPQHF
>TRBD1|TRBJ2-5|TRBV2|-
TGTGCCAGCAGTGAAGGGACAGGAGAAGAGACCCAGTACTTC
CASSEGTGEETQYF
>TRBD1|TRBJ1-1|TRBV28|-
TGTGCCAGCATAAGGACAGGGGGAATGACTGAAGCTTTCTTT
CASIRTGGMTEAFF
>-|TRBJ2-3|TRBV7-6|-
TGTGCCAGCAGCTTAGGGGCAGGTTCTAGCACAGATACGCAGTATTTT
CASSLGAGSSTDTQYF
>-|TRBJ2-3|TRBV19|-
TGTGCCAGTAGCAAACAGGCAGGCGATCCAGATACGCAGTATTTT
CASSKQAGDPDTQYF
>-|TRBJ2-3|TRBV12-3/TRBV12-4|-
TGTGCCAGCAGCTTCACACACCAGCTGTATTTT
CASSFTHQLYF
>-|TRBJ2-3|TRBV7-9|many
TGTGCCAGCGTTCAACTCCGGGGTAGCACAGATACGCAGTATTTT
CASVQLRGSTDTQYF
>TRBD2|TRBJ2-3|TRBV5-1|-
TGCGCCAGCAGCCCAGCGGGGGCCACAGATACGCAGTATTTT
CASSPAGATDTQYF
>-|TRBJ2-6|TRBV7-9|few
TGTGCCAGCAGCTCTGGTACAGGGACTCATGGGGCCAACGTCCTGACTTTC
CASSSGTGTHGANVLTF
>TRBD2|TRBJ2-1|TRBV10-3|few
TGTGCCATCAGTGAGACCCCGGGCGGGACTAGCCACAATGAGCAGTTCTTC
CAISETPGGTSHNEQFF
>-|TRBJ2-4|TRBV29-1|few
TGCAGCGTTGGACATACCGACATTCAGTACTTC
CSVGHTDIQYF
>TRBD1|TRBJ1-2|TRBV7-8|-
TGTGCCAGCAGCTCCGGACAGGGGACGAACTCCGAGGGCTACACCTTC
CASSSGQGTNSEGYTF
>TRBD2|TRBJ2-1|TRBV7-6|few
TGTGCCAGCAGCTTAGAAGGTAGCGGGAGAGTTTCCGGTGAGCAGTTCTTC
CASSLEGSGRVSGEQFF
>-|TRBJ2-1|TRBV4-3|few
TGCGCCAGCAGCCAAGATAGGATCGGCTCTCTGATTAATGAGCAGTTCTTC
CASSQDRIGSLINEQFF
>-|TRBJ1-4|TRBV5-1|-
TGCGCCAGCAGCTTGGATCCGGCAACTAATGAAAAACTGTTTTTT
CASSLDPATNEKLFF
>-|TRBJ2-7|TRBV12-3/TRBV12-4|many
TGTGCCAGCACTCAGGGGCACGAGCAGTACTTC
CASTQGHEQYF
>TRBD1|TRBJ2-2|TRBV11-3|many
TGTGCCAGCAGCTTAGGGACAGGGGTCGCCGGGGAGCTGTTTTTT
CASSLGTGVAGELFF
>-|TRBJ2-2|TRBV12-3/TRBV12-4|few
TGTGCCAGCAGTTTACTCTATGGCACCGGGGAGCTGTTTTTT
CASSLLYGTGELFF
>-|TRBJ2-7|TRBV5-1|-
TGCGCCAGCAGCTTGAGTGATGGGTCCCCCAGAGCCTACGAGCAGTACTTC
CASSLSDGSPRAYEQYF
>-|TRBJ1-2|TRBV28|-
TGTGCCAGCAGTACGGTTAACTATGGCTACACCTTC
CASSTVNYGYTF
>-|TRBJ2-5|TRBV28|few
TGTGCCAGCAGTCTCGACAGGACCCAGTACTTC
CASSLDRTQYF
>-|TRBJ2-7|TRBV7-2|few
TGTGCCAGCAGCTTCCCGAGTAGGGGGGGCCACGAGCAGTACTTC
CASSFPSRGGHEQYF
>TRBD1|TRBJ1-5|TRBV19|-
TGTGCCAGTAGTATGTACCGGGACAGGGGTACCTCGCCCCAGCATTTT
CASSMYRDRGTSPQHF
>TRBD1|TRBJ2-3|TRBV5-1|few
TGCGCCAGCTGCCCGGGACAGGGACGAGCAGATACGCAGTATTTT
CASCPGQGRADTQYF
>-|TRBJ2-2|TRBV7-6|many
TGTGCCAGCAGCGCACAGGTTAACACCGGGGAGCTGTTTTTT
CASSAQVNTGELFF
>-|TRBJ1-2|TRBV11-3|-
TGTGCCAGCAGCCAAATGGGCTATGGCTACACCTTC
CASSQMGYGYTF
>-|TRBJ1-2|TRBV4-3|-
TGCGCCAGCAGCCTCACGATGGGGCAGGACCACTATGGCTACACCTTC
CASSLTMGQDHYGYTF
>-|TRBJ2-6|TRBV27|few
TGTGCCAGCAGTCGGATGACCGGGGCCAACGTCCTGACTTTC
CASSRMTGANVLTF
>-|TRBJ2-7|TRBV7-2|-
TGTGCCAGCAGCCTTGGGCCCACCGCTGGGGAGCAGTACTTC
CASSLGPTAGEQYF
>TRBD2|TRBJ2-1|TRBV5-4|few
TGTGCCAGCAGCTTGGGCGGGAGACGCCGGAGCTCCTACAATGAGCAGTTCTTC
CASSLGGRRRSSYNEQFF
>TRBD2|TRBJ2-1|TRBV7-3|-
TGTGCCAGCAGCTTACAGGCTAGCGGGAGCGATGAGCAGTTCTTC
CASSLQASGSDEQFF
>-|TRBJ2-3|TRBV20-1|few
TGCAGTGCGGCGACTGTAGATACGCAGTATTTT
CSAATVDTQYF
>-|TRBJ2-2|TRBV28|few
TGTGCCAGCAGTTTAGGACGTCTCGCGGAGCTGTTTTTT
CASSLGRLAELFF
>-|TRBJ1-3|TRBV9|few
TGTGCCAGCAGCGCACCGGGACCCATCTCTGGAAACACCATATATTTT
CASSAPGPISGNTIYF
>-|TRBJ2-3|TRBV4-2|many
TGTGCCAGCAGCCAAGGAACCCGAACAGATACGCAGTATTTT
CASSQGTRTDTQYF
>-|TRBJ2-1|TRBV5-6|many
TGTGCCAGCAGCTTGGATTGGGGGCCTTACAATGAGCAGTTCTTC
CASSLDWGPYNEQFF
>-|TRBJ1-5|TRBV12-3/TRBV12-4|-
TGTGCCAGCAGTTTAAGATGGGGGTTAGGCAATCAGCCCCAGCATTTT
CASSLRWGLGNQPQHF
>-|TRBJ2-3|TRBV7-7|-
TGTGCTAGCAGCTCGGAGGGCCGGGTAGATACGCAGTATTTT
CASSSEGRVDTQYF
>-|TRBJ2-7|TRBV5-1|few
TGCGCCAGCAGCTTGGACAACACCCCCTACGAGCAGTACTTC
CASSLDNTPYEQYF
>-|TRBJ1-1|TRBV18|few
TGTGCCAGCTCACGGGACAAGAACACTGAAGCTTTCTTT
CASSRDKNTEAFF
>-|TRBJ2-1|TRBV18|-
TGTGCCAGCTCACCCCTCGCGGCCAGGGAGGATGAGCAGTTCTTC
CASSPLAAREDEQFF
>-|TRBJ2-3|TRBV3-1|-
TGTGCCAGCAGCGGTCGAGGGGCTAGCACAGATACGCAGTATTTT
CASSGRGASTDTQYF
>-|TRBJ1-4|TRBV28|-
TGTGCCAGCAGAGGAATACAGGGCGGGAAACTGTTTTTT
CASRGIQGGKLFF
>-|TRBJ2-2|TRBV20-1|few
TGCAGTGCCAGGAACCAGGGGAGCTTCGTCGGGGAGCTGTTTTTT
CSARNQGSFVGELFF
>TRBD1|TRBJ2-4|TRBV7-6|many
TGTGCCAGCAGCTTACACCGGGACAGGGGATCCAAAAACATTCAGTACTTC
CASSLHRDRGSKNIQYF
>-|TRBJ2-1|TRBV7-2|-
TGTGCCAGCAGCTTAAATCAACAGGGTCGATACAATGAGCAGTTCTTC
CASSLNQQGRYNEQFF
>TRBD2|TRBJ2-1|TRBV4-3|-
TGCGCCAGCAGCCAAGAATTCGAGACTAGCGGGACCAACTACAATGAGCAGTTCTTC
CASSQEFETSGTNYNEQFF
>TRBD1|TRBJ1-4|TRBV19|-
TGTGCCAGTACCCTGTGGGGGCAGGGGGCCATTCGACTGTTTTTT
CASTLWGQGAIRLFF
>-|TRBJ2-5|TRBV29-1|-
TGCAGCATGCGGACTGCTAAGTACCAAGAGACCCAGTACTTC
CSMRTAKYQETQYF
>-|TRBJ1-2|TRBV7-2|many
TGTGCCAGCAGCTTGAGGAATGGCTACACCTTC
CASSLRNGYTF
>-|TRBJ2-2|TRBV24-1|many
TGTGCCACCAGTGATTTGCGGGGTCCGAACACCGGGGAGCTGTTTTTT
CATSDLRGPNTGELFF
>-|TRBJ1-1|TRBV6-5|-
TGTGCCAGCAGTTACGCACCCGGGGCCGGGGGCGCTGAAGCTTTCTTT
CASSYAPGAGGAEAFF
>TRBD1|TRBJ2-7|TRBV29-1|-
TGCAGCGGCCGGACAGGAGTGTACGAGCAGTACTTC
CSGRTGVYEQYF
>-|TRBJ1-1|TRBV6-2/TRBV6-3|few
TGTGCCAGTACCGGGACATGGAACACTGAAGCTTTCTTT
CASTGTWNTEAFF
>-|TRBJ2-1|TRBV6-2/TRBV6-3|-
TGTGCCAGCAGATTATCGGGACAAAACGGTGAGCAGTTCTTC
CASRLSGQNGEQFF
>TRBD1|TRBJ2-7|TRBV20-1|many
TGCAGTGCCCACGGACAGGCCTCTACCTACGAGCAGTACTTC
CSAHGQASTYEQYF